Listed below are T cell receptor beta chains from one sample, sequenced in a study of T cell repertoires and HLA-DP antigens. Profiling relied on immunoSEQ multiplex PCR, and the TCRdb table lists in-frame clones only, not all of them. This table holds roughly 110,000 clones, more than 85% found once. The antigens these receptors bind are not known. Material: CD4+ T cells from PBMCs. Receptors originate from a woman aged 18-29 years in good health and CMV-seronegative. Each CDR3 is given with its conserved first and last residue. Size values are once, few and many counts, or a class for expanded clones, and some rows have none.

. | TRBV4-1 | CASSQAKFGGVTYNEQFF
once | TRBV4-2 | CASSHSRDRGEKLFF
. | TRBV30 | CAWSPKSSGTHGYTF
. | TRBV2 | CASSEAQGGYTF
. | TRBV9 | CASTPRGAFMNTEAFF
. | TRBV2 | CASTKSGGRYEQYF
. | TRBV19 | CASSIDLPGQGWYEQYF
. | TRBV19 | CASNEQWNTEAFF
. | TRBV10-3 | CAISVIGNTEAFF
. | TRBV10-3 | CAISASDGGELFF
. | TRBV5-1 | CASSLEWGRNTEAFF
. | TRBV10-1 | CASSEKLAKNIQYF